These T cell receptor beta chains were read from a single sample in a study of shared clonotypes between healthy human individuals. TCRdb's table, derived via immunoSEQ multiplex PCR, lists solely in-frame clones and lacks some. The sample shows hundreds of thousands of clones, 95% to 98% of them seen only once. The sequencing input was naive CD8+ T cells sorted from blood. All receptors derive from a man younger than 40 in good health. CDR3s include the opening cysteine and the closing phenylalanine or tryptophan. The D gene is left open where the match is weak. Clone size is given for some rows only: seen once, a few or many times, or a class if the clone is expanded.

size	V	D	J	CDR3	DNA
-	TRBV19	-	TRBJ2-7	CASSSGYSYEQYF	TGTGCCAGTAGCTCCGGATACTCCTACGAGCAGTACTTC
-	TRBV28	-	TRBJ2-7	CASSLGNSYEQYF	TGTGCCAGCAGTTTGGGCAATTCCTACGAGCAGTACTTC
-	TRBV7-9	-	TRBJ2-5	CASSETQETQYF	TGTGCCAGCAGCGAGACTCAAGAGACCCAGTACTTC
-	TRBV6-5	-	TRBJ2-1	CASSRHDNEQFF	TGTGCCAGCAGTCGCCACGACAATGAGCAGTTCTTC
-	TRBV5-1	-	TRBJ2-7	CASKNSYEQYF	TGCGCCAGCAAGAACAGCTACGAGCAGTACTTC
-	TRBV28	-	TRBJ2-7	CASSLGPEQYF	TGTGCCAGCAGTTTAGGCCCCGAGCAGTACTTC
-	TRBV30	-	TRBJ2-7	CAWSVQLARESSYEQYF	TGTGCCTGGAGTGTACAATTAGCCAGGGAGAGCTCCTACGAGCAGTACTTC
-	TRBV2	TRBD1	TRBJ2-7	CASRQGTGVSYEQYF	TGTGCCAGCAGACAAGGGACAGGGGTGTCCTACGAGCAGTACTTC
-	TRBV10-3	-	TRBJ1-2	CAISARTGGYYGYTF	TGTGCCATCAGCGCCAGGACTGGGGGGTACTATGGCTACACCTTC
-	TRBV7-8	TRBD2	TRBJ2-5	CASSSQQREEETQYF	TGTGCCAGCAGCTCCCAACAGCGGGAGGAGGAGACCCAGTACTTC
-	TRBV15	-	TRBJ1-1	CATRRTRSQLNTEAFF	TGTGCCACCAGACGCACGCGGTCGCAGTTGAACACTGAAGCTTTCTTT
-	TRBV9	-	TRBJ2-1	CASSPSPNEQFF	TGTGCCAGCAGCCCGAGCCCCAATGAGCAGTTCTTC
-	TRBV5-3	-	TRBJ1-5	CARSPTPYSNNQPQHF	TGTGCCAGAAGCCCCACACCATACAGCAACAATCAGCCCCAGCATTTT
-	TRBV18	-	TRBJ2-1	CASLNTEGYEQFF	TGTGCCAGCTTAAACACCGAGGGTTATGAGCAGTTCTTC
-	TRBV27	TRBD2	TRBJ2-7	CASSLREAPSGRYEQYF	TGTGCCAGCAGTTTACGCGAAGCTCCTAGCGGGAGGTACGAGCAGTACTTC
-	TRBV5-1	-	TRBJ2-1	CASSLDNYNEQFF	TGCGCCAGCAGCCTGGACAACTACAATGAGCAGTTCTTC
once	TRBV9	-	TRBJ1-2	CASMGDIVYGYTF	TGTGCCAGCATGGGGGACATCGTCTATGGCTACACCTTC
-	TRBV5-1	TRBD2	TRBJ2-7	CASSPGTSGRAYEQYF	TGCGCCAGCAGCCCCGGGACTAGCGGGAGGGCCTACGAGCAGTACTTC
-	TRBV2	-	TRBJ1-1	CASLGALPFF	TGTGCCAGCTTAGGAGCTCTCCCCTTCTTT
-	TRBV19	TRBD1	TRBJ2-1	CASSIGGQANNEQFF	TGTGCCAGTAGTATAGGTGGACAGGCTAACAATGAGCAGTTCTTC
-	TRBV6-1	TRBD2	TRBJ2-5	CASSDLPGGSQETQYF	TGTGCCAGCAGTGATCTTCCGGGGGGGAGCCAAGAGACCCAGTACTTC
-	TRBV5-1	TRBD1	TRBJ2-6	CASSPGTAGANVLTF	TGCGCCAGCAGCCCTGGGACAGCTGGGGCCAACGTCCTGACTTTC
-	TRBV7-9	-	TRBJ2-3	CASSLVRGADTQYF	TGTGCCAGCAGCTTAGTTAGGGGGGCAGATACGCAGTATTTT
-	TRBV5-1	TRBD2	TRBJ2-5	CASSLVPAGGLGQETQYF	TGCGCCAGCAGCTTGGTTCCAGCGGGAGGGCTGGGACAAGAGACCCAGTACTTC
once	TRBV2	TRBD2	TRBJ2-7	CASSGGEREYPYEQYF	TGTGCCAGCAGTGGCGGGGAGCGGGAGTACCCCTACGAGCAGTACTTC
-	TRBV6-5	-	TRBJ2-5	CASRGMQETQYF	TGTGCCAGCAGGGGGATGCAAGAGACCCAGTACTTC
-	TRBV6-5	-	TRBJ2-3	CASSYSVQGDTQYF	TGTGCCAGCAGTTACTCGGTTCAGGGAGATACGCAGTATTTT
-	TRBV28	-	TRBJ2-7	CASIQHLGDTYEQYF	TGTGCCAGCATCCAGCACCTGGGGGATACCTACGAGCAGTACTTC
-	TRBV28	TRBD1	TRBJ1-2	CGTDRGGGYTF	TGTGGGACTGACAGGGGAGGTGGCTACACCTTC
-	TRBV7-7	TRBD1	TRBJ2-2	CASSLGRGGRYTGELFF	TGTGCTAGCAGCTTAGGGAGAGGGGGCAGGTACACCGGGGAGCTGTTTTTT
-	TRBV9	TRBD1	TRBJ2-7	CASSDGTGTEQYF	TGTGCCAGCAGCGACGGGACAGGGACCGAGCAGTACTTC
-	TRBV7-9	-	TRBJ2-3	CASTPVSDDTQYF	TGTGCCAGCACCCCGGTATCCGACGATACGCAGTATTTT
-	TRBV15	TRBD2	TRBJ2-7	CATSRDQGLVYEQYF	TGTGCCACCAGCAGAGATCAAGGACTAGTCTACGAGCAGTACTTC
-	TRBV14	-	TRBJ2-2	CASSQGIRVTAGELFF	TGTGCCAGCAGCCAAGGCATCAGGGTAACAGCCGGGGAGCTGTTTTTT
-	TRBV10-2	-	TRBJ2-5	CASAGGETQYF	TGCGCCAGCGCGGGTGGGGAGACCCAGTACTTC
-	TRBV27	-	TRBJ1-4	CASSLTGPPNEKLFF	TGTGCCAGCAGTTTAACGGGGCCTCCTAATGAAAAACTGTTTTTT
-	TRBV15	-	TRBJ1-2	CATSRDPNGFYGYTF	TGTGCCACCAGCAGAGATCCGAACGGCTTCTATGGCTACACCTTC
-	TRBV4-1	-	TRBJ2-1	CASSQVVTSNNEQFF	TGCGCCAGCAGCCAAGTAGTAACTAGCAACAATGAGCAGTTCTTC
-	TRBV13	-	TRBJ2-1	CASSGPDEQFF	TGTGCCAGCAGCGGGCCGGATGAGCAGTTCTTC
once	TRBV27	-	TRBJ2-2	CASSSSTGELFF	TGTGCCAGCAGTTCCTCGACCGGGGAGCTGTTTTTT
-	TRBV11-2	-	TRBJ2-5	CASSLYYQLQETQYF	TGTGCCAGCAGCTTATACTACCAGTTACAAGAGACCCAGTACTTC
once	TRBV10-3	-	TRBJ2-7	CAISESGPSYEQYF	TGTGCCATCAGTGAGTCTGGGCCTTCCTACGAGCAGTACTTC
-	TRBV5-1	TRBD1	TRBJ2-2	CASSSTPGQGRRGELFF	TGCGCCAGCAGCTCAACTCCGGGACAGGGAAGGCGCGGGGAGCTGTTTTTT
-	TRBV19	-	TRBJ2-2	CASSIDRDKLTGELFF	TGTGCCAGTAGTATAGATCGGGACAAGCTAACCGGGGAGCTGTTTTTT
once	TRBV27	TRBD1	TRBJ2-7	CASSLGQGAREQYF	TGTGCCAGCAGTTTGGGGCAGGGGGCCCGCGAGCAGTACTTC
-	TRBV7-3	TRBD2	TRBJ2-1	CASSLRPSTSGLLDSYNEQFF	TGTGCCAGCAGCTTACGGCCTTCGACTAGCGGGTTGTTGGACTCCTACAATGAGCAGTTCTTC
-	TRBV5-4	TRBD1	TRBJ2-2	CASSSDRGPNTGELFF	TGTGCCAGCAGCTCGGACAGGGGCCCTAACACCGGGGAGCTGTTTTTT
-	TRBV29-1	TRBD1	TRBJ1-2	CSARTGGYGYTF	TGCAGCGCCCGGACAGGGGGATATGGCTACACCTTC
once	TRBV2	-	TRBJ2-3	CASSPGEFGTDTQYF	TGTGCCAGCAGTCCAGGGGAGTTCGGCACAGATACGCAGTATTTT
-	TRBV7-9	-	TRBJ2-3	CASSFVREEGDTDTQYF	TGTGCCAGCAGCTTTGTGCGGGAAGAGGGAGACACAGATACGCAGTATTTT
-	TRBV7-9	-	TRBJ2-5	CASSFGGNQETQYF	TGTGCCAGCAGCTTTGGCGGGAATCAAGAGACCCAGTACTTC
-	TRBV5-4	-	TRBJ2-1	CASSYRVGDNEQFF	TGTGCCAGCAGCTACAGGGTGGGGGACAATGAGCAGTTCTTC
-	TRBV5-4	-	TRBJ2-7	CASSETQEQYF	TGTGCCAGCAGCGAGACACAGGAGCAGTACTTC
-	TRBV14	-	TRBJ2-7	CATARASQFPHEQYF	TGTGCCACGGCCCGGGCTAGTCAGTTCCCCCACGAGCAGTACTTC
-	TRBV10-3	TRBD2	TRBJ2-7	CAISPGLAGEYEQYF	TGTGCCATCAGCCCGGGACTAGCGGGAGAGTACGAGCAGTACTTC
-	TRBV19	-	TRBJ2-7	CASSLAGSSYEQYF	TGTGCCAGTAGTTTAGCAGGGAGCTCCTACGAGCAGTACTTC
-	TRBV11-2	-	TRBJ2-5	CASSTLGVETQYF	TGTGCCAGCAGCACACTAGGAGTAGAGACCCAGTACTTC
-	TRBV29-1	-	TRBJ2-1	CSVEVRVSYNEQFF	TGCAGCGTTGAAGTCAGGGTCTCGTACAATGAGCAGTTCTTC
once	TRBV29-1	-	TRBJ2-7	CSVLTPYEQYF	TGCAGCGTTCTTACACCATACGAGCAGTACTTC